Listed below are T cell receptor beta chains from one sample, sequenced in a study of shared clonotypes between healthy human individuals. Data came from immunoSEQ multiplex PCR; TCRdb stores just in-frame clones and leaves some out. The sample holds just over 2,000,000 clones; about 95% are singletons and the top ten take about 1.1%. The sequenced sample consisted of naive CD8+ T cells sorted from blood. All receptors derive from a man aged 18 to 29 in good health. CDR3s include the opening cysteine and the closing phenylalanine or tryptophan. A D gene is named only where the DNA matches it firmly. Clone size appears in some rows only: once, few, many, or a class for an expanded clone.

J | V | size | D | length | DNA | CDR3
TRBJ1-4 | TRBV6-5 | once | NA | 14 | TGTGCCAGCAGTTACGCATCAACTAATGAAAAACTGTTTTTT | CASSYASTNEKLFF
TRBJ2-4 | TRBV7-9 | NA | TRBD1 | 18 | TGTGCCAGCAGCTTAGTTCGGGACAGCGTAATAGCCAAAAACATTCAGTACTTC | CASSLVRDSVIAKNIQYF
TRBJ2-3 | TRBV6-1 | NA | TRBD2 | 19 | TGTGCCAGCAGTGAGGAACCCGCCGGGACTAGCGGGAGCACAGATACGCAGTATTTT | CASSEEPAGTSGSTDTQYF
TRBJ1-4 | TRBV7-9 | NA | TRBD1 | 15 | TGTGCCAGCAGCTTGGGGACAGGGTTGTTGGAAAAACTGTTTTTT | CASSLGTGLLEKLFF
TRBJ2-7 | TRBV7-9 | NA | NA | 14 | TGTGCCAGCAGCTCTCAGCACAAGGACCACGAGCAGTACTTC | CASSSQHKDHEQYF
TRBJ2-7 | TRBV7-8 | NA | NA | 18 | TGTGCCAGCAGCTTAACGTTCATGGACAGGGAGGGCTCCTACGAGCAGTACTTC | CASSLTFMDREGSYEQYF
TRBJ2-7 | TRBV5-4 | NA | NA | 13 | TGTGCCAGCAGCTGGGGACGGACATACGAGCAGTACTTC | CASSWGRTYEQYF
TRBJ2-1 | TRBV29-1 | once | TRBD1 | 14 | TGCAGCGTGGCCGGGACAGGGGGTATGAATGAGCAGTTCTTC | CSVAGTGGMNEQFF
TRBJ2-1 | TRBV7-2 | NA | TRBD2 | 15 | TGTGCCAGCAGCTGGGGGACTAGCGGGAGGGGTGAGCAGTTCTTC | CASSWGTSGRGEQFF
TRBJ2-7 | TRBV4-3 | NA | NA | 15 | TGCGCCAGCAGCCAAGATGATCGCGGACCCTACGAGCAGTACTTC | CASSQDDRGPYEQYF
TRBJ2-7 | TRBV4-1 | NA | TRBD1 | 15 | TGCGCCAGCAGCCCCAGCCCGGGACAGGGCTACGAGCAGTACTTC | CASSPSPGQGYEQYF
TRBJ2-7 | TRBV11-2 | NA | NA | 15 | TGTGCCAGCAGCCTCACCCCGGGACAACATTACGAGCAGTACTTC | CASSLTPGQHYEQYF
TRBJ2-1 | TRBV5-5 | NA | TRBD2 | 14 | TGTGCCAGCAGCTTGGCAGCGGGAGAGGATGAGCAGTTCTTC | CASSLAAGEDEQFF
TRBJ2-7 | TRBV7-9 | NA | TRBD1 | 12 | TGTGCCAGCAGCTCGGACAGGTACGAGCAGTACTTC | CASSSDRYEQYF
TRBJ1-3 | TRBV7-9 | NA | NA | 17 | TGTGCCAGCAGCCCACCGGGACCCTCGAGGAGGGGAAACACCATATATTTT | CASSPPGPSRRGNTIYF
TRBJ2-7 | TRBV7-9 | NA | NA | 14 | TGTGCCAGCAGCAAAGACAGTCTCCCCTACGAGCAGTACTTC | CASSKDSLPYEQYF
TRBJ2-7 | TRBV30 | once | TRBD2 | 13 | TGTGCCTGGACCCTAGCGGGAGTCGGTGAGCAGTACTTC | CAWTLAGVGEQYF
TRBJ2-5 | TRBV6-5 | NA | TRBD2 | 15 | TGTGCCAGCACCCTAGCGGGAGGGTTGTCGGAGACCCAGTACTTC | CASTLAGGLSETQYF
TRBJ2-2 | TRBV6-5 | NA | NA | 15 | TGTGCCAGCAGTTACTTTGTATATATTCCCGGGGAGCTGTTTTTT | CASSYFVYIPGELFF
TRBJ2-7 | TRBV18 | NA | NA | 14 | TGTGCCAGCTCACCAGGAGGAGGTTACTACGAGCAGTACTTC | CASSPGGGYYEQYF
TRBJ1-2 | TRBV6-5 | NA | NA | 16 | TGTGCCAGCAGTTACTCCTGGCAGGAGCCTAACTATGGCTACACCTTC | CASSYSWQEPNYGYTF
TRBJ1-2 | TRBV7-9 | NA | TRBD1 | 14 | TGTGCCAGCAGCTCTTCGACAGGGGCGGACGGCTACACCTTC | CASSSSTGADGYTF
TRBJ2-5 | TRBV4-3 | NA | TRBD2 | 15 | TGCGCCAGCAGCCAAGATGGGACTACACAAGAGACCCAGTACTTC | CASSQDGTTQETQYF
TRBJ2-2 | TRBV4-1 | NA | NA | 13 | TGCGCCAGTACTCTCGGGGGCACCGGGGAGCTGTTTTTT | CASTLGGTGELFF
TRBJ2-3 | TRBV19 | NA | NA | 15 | TGTGCCAGTAGTATTGGTACAGATAGCACAGATACGCAGTATTTT | CASSIGTDSTDTQYF
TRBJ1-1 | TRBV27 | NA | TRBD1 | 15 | TGTGCCAGCAGTCCGGGACAGGGGACGAACACTGAAGCTTTCTTT | CASSPGQGTNTEAFF